Shown below are 13 T cell receptor beta chains from a single sample sequenced in a study of Ad26.COV2.S vaccination and SARS-CoV-2 variants. This table comes from immunoSEQ multiplex PCR, and its TCRdb copy is limited to in-frame clones, with some not included. This sample has approximately 350,000 clones, with roughly 84% found just once. Specified treatment: around 19 received Ad26.COV2.S at low or high dose, single or two shots; roughly five received placebo; per-sample allocation not given. Samples came from day 63 after the first vaccine or placebo injection. The sample consisted of peripheral blood, taken in a trial of Ad26.COV2.S vaccine versus placebo. Every receptor here comes from a person aged 18 to 65 who received the Ad26.COV2.S COVID-19 vaccine or a placebo.

V gene TRBV5-4 combines with J gene TRBJ2-5; D gene uncertain. This CDR3 has 14 amino acids. Germline V lookup: CDR1 SGHNT, CDR2 YYREEE (reference sequence). The V end was cut by 2 bases, the J end by 0 bases, with 8 bases between. As DNA, the CDR3 is TGTGCCAGCAGCTTCAGACGGTACCAAGAGACCCAGTACTTC. Translating gives CASSFRRYQETQYF.

The gene calls are TRBV3-1 (or the pseudogene TRBV3-2) and TRBJ2-5, with a possible D match to TRBD1 (5 bases). V was clipped by 4 bases and J by 5 bases, with 17 bases between them. The CDR3 runs to 15 residues. Germline CDR1 LGHDT, CDR2 YNNKEL (reference sequence). The CDR3 nucleotides are TGTGCCAGCAGCCCCAGGGATCCGCTAGGGGAGACCCAGTACTTC. Translating it yields CASSPRDPLGETQYF.

The rearrangement links TRBV28 to TRBJ1-3; D ambiguous. The V and J ends lost 4 bases and 8 bases respectively, with 6 bases between them. The CDR3 is 11 amino acids. The germline V gene has CDR1 MDHEN and CDR2 SYDVKM. This chain's CDR3 is CASSSRDTIYF. For the CDR3, the DNA is TGTGCCAGCAGTTCGAGAGACACCATATATTTT. The full variable domain, in which reference TRBV28 and TRBJ1-3 provide the parts outside the CDR3, is DVKVTQSSRYLVKRTGEKVFLECVQDMDHENMFWYRQDPGLGLRLIYFSYDVKMKEKGDIPEGYSVSREKKERFSLILESASTNQTSMYLCASSSRDTIYFGEGSWLTVV.

V usage is TRBV6-5 and J usage is TRBJ2-7, with D perhaps matching TRBD2 (6 bases). The germline CDR1 and CDR2 sequences are MNHEY and SVGAGI. V gave up 5 bases and J gave up 6 bases, with 17 bases separating them. This CDR3 comprises 14 residues. The CDR3 loop reads CASSTQGGGLEQYF. The DNA of the CDR3 is TGTGCCAGCAGTACGCAGGGAGGAGGGCTCGAGCAGTACTTC.

The V gene is TRBV7-5, the J gene TRBJ1-4; no DNA check was done on the table's D call, TRBD1. TRBV7-5 is a pseudogene. The CDR3 is 18 amino acids. DNA for the CDR3: TGTGCCAGAAGCTTGGGTCCCAGGCTGGTCGCAACTAATGAAAAACTGTTTTTT. Residues: CARSLGPRLVATNEKLFF.

With respect to this clone: Other DNA sequences in the same sample also yield this CDR3. V usage is TRBV4-2 and J usage is TRBJ1-5, with no clear D. CDR3 length: 14 residues. Germline values: CDR1 LGHNA, CDR2 YNFKEQ. Trimming left V 0 bases short and J 4 bases short, with 7 bases between. Here the CDR3 DNA reads TGTGCCAGCAGCCAAGATACCCAGAATCAGCCCCAGCATTTT. Translated, it gives CASSQDTQNQPQHF.

This sequence joins TRBV5-4 and TRBJ2-3; 11 nucleotides agree with TRBD1. J was trimmed by 4 bases and V by 1 base; bases with no gene match: 5. The CDR3 spans 16 residues. Germline CDR1 is SGHNT and CDR2 is YYREEE (reference sequence). The chain's CDR3 is CASSLLAGQGADTQYF. CDR3 bases: TGTGCCAGCAGCTTGTTGGCGGGACAGGGGGCAGATACGCAGTATTTT.

The J gene is TRBJ2-7, the V gene TRBV5-1; D is unclear. This CDR3 has 14 amino acids. Deletions cut 4 bases from V and 0 bases from J, with 11 bases between. CDR1 is SGHRS, CDR2 YFSETQ, per germline. CDR3 sequence (DNA): TGCGCCAGCAGCGAAATGGTGTACTCCTACGAGCAGTACTTC. It translates to CASSEMVYSYEQYF.

The J gene is TRBJ2-5, the V gene TRBV18; D is unclear. V was clipped by 3 bases and J by 3 bases, with 8 bases between them. The germline gives CDR1 KGHSH, CDR2 LQKENI. The CDR3 consists of 13 residues. CDR3 sequence reads: CASSPVQKETQYF. As DNA, the CDR3 is TGTGCCAGCTCACCCGTACAGAAAGAGACCCAGTACTTC.

The chain recombines TRBV7-3 with TRBJ2-5, with a tentative D call TRBD2 (6 bases). Germline-derived CDR1 and CDR2 are SGHTA and FQGTGA. The V end lost 5 bases, the J end lost 4 bases, and 11 bases lay between the germline ends. CDR3 length: 13 amino acids. CDR3 sequence: CASSRGRGETQYF. CDR3 sequence (DNA): TGTGCCAGCAGCAGAGGGCGGGGAGAGACCCAGTACTTC.

The chain couples TRBV13 to TRBJ2-4; 10 bases match TRBD2. This CDR3 is built from 16 residues. V gave up 3 bases and J gave up 7 bases; unmatched junction bases: 9. Per germline, CDR1 PRHDT and CDR2 FYEKMQ (reference sequence). CDR3 nucleotide sequence: TGTGCCAGCAGCTTGAGCGGGGGGGCGGTAAGGAACATTCAGTACTTC. Its protein is CASSLSGGAVRNIQYF.

The chain carries TRBV5-1 and TRBJ1-1, with TRBD1 as a possible D gene (5 bases). This CDR3 has 13 residues. V was cut by 0 bases and J by 7 bases, with 10 bases left in between. Germline CDR1 SGHRS, CDR2 YFSETQ. Written as DNA, the CDR3 is TGCGCCAGCAGCTTGGCGGGGCCCCTTGAAGCTTTCTTT. It is translated as CASSLAGPLEAFF.

The V call is TRBV15, the J call TRBJ1-6; D unclear. V was cut by 1 base and J by 9 bases, with 7 bases left in between. Per the germline V gene, CDR1 is LNHNV and CDR2 is YYDKDF (reference sequence). This CDR3 contains 13 residues. CDR3 sequence (DNA): TGTGCCACCAGCAGAGGGGTAGGTTCACCCCTCCACTTT. Translated: CATSRGVGSPLHF.